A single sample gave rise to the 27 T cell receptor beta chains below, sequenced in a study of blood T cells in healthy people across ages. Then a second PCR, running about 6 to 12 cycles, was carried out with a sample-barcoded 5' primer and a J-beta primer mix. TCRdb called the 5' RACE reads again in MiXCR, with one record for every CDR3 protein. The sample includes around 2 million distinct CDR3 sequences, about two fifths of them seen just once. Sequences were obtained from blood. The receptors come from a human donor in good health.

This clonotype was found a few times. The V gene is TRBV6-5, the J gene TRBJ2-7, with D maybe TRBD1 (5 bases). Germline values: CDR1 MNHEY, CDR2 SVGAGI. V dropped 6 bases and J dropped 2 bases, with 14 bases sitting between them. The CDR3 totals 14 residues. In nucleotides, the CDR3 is TGTGCCAGCAGCCCAGAGGACACAGCCTACGAGCAGTACTTC. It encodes CASSPEDTAYEQYF.

The CDR3 nucleotides read TGCAGTGCTAGGATCAGCGGGACTAGCGGGGGCTCGTACCAAGAGACCCAGTACTTC. Its protein is CSARISGTSGGSYQETQYF. This chain connects TRBV20-1 to TRBJ2-5; 14 bases are shared with TRBD2. Germline assignment: CDR1 DFQATT and CDR2 SNEGSKA (reference sequence). The CDR3 is made up of 19 amino acids. The ends lost 3 bases at V and 0 bases at J; junction bases unmatched: 12.

CDR3 nucleotides: TGCAGCGCCCAGGGACAGGGCAGCGGCTACACCTTC. Protein product: CSAQGQGSGYTF. The chain has TRBV29-1 and TRBJ1-2; 9 bases are shared with TRBD1. In germline, CDR1 is SQVTM, CDR2 ANQGSEA. Trimming cost V 7 bases and J 8 bases; bases outside gene matches: 8. The CDR3 totals 12 residues.

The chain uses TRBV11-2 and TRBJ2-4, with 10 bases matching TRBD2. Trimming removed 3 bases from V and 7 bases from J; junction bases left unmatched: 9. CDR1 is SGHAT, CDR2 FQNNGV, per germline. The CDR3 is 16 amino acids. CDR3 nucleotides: TGTGCCAGCAGCTTCTTAGCGGGGGGCGAACAGAACATTCAGTACTTC. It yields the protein CASSFLAGGEQNIQYF.

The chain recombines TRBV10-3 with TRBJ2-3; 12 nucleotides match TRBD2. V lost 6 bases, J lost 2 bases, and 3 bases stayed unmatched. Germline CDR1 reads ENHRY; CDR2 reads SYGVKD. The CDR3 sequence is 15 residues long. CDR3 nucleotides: TGTGCCATCAGCGGGACTAGCGGGCCCACAGATACGCAGTATTTT. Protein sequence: CAISGTSGPTDTQYF.

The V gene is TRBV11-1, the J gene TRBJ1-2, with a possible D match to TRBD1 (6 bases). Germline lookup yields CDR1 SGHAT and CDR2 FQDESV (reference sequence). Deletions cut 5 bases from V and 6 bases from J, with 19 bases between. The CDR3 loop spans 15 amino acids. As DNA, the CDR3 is TGTGCCAGCAGCCGAGATTCGTTACAGGGTGATGGCTACACCTTC. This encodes CASSRDSLQGDGYTF.

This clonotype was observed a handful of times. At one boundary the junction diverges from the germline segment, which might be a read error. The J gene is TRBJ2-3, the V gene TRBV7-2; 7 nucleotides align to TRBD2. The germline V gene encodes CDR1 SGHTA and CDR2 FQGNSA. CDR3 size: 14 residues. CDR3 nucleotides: TGTGCCTGCAGGCGGGGGATTTCCACAGATACGCAGTATTTT. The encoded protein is CACRRGISTDTQYF.

The CDR3 region has the DNA TGCGCCAGCAGCCGAGACTGGACAGGGGGCTTCACAGATACGCAGTATTTT. Translation: CASSRDWTGGFTDTQYF. This chain links TRBV4-3 with TRBJ2-3; 11 nucleotides line up with TRBD1. Germline V CDR1 and CDR2: LGHNA, YSLEER. J gave up 2 bases and V 4 bases, and 8 bases lay outside the gene matches. The CDR3 sequence is 17 residues long.

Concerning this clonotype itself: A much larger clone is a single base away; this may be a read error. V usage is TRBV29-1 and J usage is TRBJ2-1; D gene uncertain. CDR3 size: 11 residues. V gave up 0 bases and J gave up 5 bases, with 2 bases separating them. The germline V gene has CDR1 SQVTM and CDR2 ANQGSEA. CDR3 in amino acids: CSVEENNEQFF. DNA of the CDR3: TGCAGCGTTGAAGAAAACAATGAGCAGTTCTTC.

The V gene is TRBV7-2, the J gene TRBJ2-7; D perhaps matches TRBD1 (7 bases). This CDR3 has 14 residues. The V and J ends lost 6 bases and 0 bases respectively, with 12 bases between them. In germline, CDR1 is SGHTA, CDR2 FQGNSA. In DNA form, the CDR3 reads TGTGCCAGCAGTAGGAGGGGGCACTCCTACGAGCAGTACTTC. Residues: CASSRRGHSYEQYF.

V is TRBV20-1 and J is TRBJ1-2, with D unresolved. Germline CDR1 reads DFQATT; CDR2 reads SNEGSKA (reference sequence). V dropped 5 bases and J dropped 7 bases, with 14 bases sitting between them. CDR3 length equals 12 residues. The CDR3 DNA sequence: TGCAGTGCTGAGGGAGGGAGAGGTGGCTACACCTTC. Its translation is CSAEGGRGGYTF.

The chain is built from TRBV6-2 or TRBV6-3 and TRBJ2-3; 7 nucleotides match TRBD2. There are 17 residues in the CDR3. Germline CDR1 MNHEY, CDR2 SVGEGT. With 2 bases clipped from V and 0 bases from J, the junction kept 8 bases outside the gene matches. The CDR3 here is CASSYGTSGASTDTQYF. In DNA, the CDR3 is TGTGCCAGCAGTTACGGGACCAGCGGGGCTAGCACAGATACGCAGTATTTT.

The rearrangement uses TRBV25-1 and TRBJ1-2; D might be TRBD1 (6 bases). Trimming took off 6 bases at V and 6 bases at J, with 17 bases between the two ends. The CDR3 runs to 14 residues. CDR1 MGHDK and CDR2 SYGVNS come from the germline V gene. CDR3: CASRSLPGANGYTF. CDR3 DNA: TGTGCCAGCAGATCCCTGCCGGGGGCGAATGGCTACACCTTC.

The CDR3 DNA reads as TGCAGTGCCCGAAACCGGGCTTTTAGCGGGGGCCTCCTCCAAGAGACCCAGTACTTC. This codes for CSARNRAFSGGLLQETQYF. The J gene is TRBJ2-5, the V gene TRBV20-1, with 9 positions matching TRBD2. Trimming removed 6 bases from V and 1 base from J; junction bases left unmatched: 21. The CDR3 sequence is 19 residues long. CDR1 is DFQATT and CDR2 is SNEGSKA in the germline V gene (reference sequence).

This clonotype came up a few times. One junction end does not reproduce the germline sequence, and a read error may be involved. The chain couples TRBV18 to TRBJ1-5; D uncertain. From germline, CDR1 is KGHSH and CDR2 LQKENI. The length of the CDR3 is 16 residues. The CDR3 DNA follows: TGTGCCAGCTCGCCACAAGGAGATAGGTGGAATCAGCCCCAGCATTTT. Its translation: CASSPQGDRWNQPQHF.

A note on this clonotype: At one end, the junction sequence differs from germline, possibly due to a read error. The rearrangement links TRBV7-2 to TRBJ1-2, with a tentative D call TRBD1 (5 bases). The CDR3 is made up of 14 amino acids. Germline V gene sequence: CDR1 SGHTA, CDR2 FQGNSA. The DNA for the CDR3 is TGTGTCAGCAGCCAGTGGGACGGCGACTATGGCTACACCTTC. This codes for CVSSQWDGDYGYTF.

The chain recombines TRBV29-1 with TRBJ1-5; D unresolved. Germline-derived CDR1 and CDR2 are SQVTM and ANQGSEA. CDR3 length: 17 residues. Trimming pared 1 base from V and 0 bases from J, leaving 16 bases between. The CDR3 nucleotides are TGCAGCGTTGAAGGCCCAACATCCATTTATAGCAATCAGCCCCAGCATTTT. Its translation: CSVEGPTSIYSNQPQHF.

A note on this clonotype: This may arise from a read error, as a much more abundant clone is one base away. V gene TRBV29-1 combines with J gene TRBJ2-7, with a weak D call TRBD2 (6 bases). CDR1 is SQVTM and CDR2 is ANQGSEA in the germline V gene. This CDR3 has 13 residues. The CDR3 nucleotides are TGCAGCGTGCGGGACTCAAGCTCCTACGAGCAGTGCTTC. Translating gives CSVRDSSSYEQCF.

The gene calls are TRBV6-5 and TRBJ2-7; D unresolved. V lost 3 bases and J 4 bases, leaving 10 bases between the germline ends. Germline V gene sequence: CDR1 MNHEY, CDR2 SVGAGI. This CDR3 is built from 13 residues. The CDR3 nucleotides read TGTGCCAGCAGTTATGCAGTAGGTTACGAGCAGTACTTC. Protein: CASSYAVGYEQYF.

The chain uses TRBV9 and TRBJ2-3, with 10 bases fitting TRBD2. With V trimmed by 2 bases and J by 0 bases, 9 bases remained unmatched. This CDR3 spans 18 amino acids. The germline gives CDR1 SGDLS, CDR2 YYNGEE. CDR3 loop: CASSVSTSGPRSTDTQYF. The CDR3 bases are TGTGCCAGCAGCGTTTCGACTAGCGGGCCACGTAGCACAGATACGCAGTATTTT.

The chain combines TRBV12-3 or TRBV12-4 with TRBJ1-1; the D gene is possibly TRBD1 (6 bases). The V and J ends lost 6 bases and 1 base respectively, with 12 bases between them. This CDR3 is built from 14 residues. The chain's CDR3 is CASRPLGGNTEAFF. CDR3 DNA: TGTGCCAGCAGACCTCTAGGGGGGAACACTGAAGCTTTCTTT.

As DNA, the CDR3 is TGCGCCAGCAGCTGGGATCCGAAGGGGTATGGCTACACCTTC. It yields the protein CASSWDPKGYGYTF. The chain recombines TRBV5-1 with TRBJ1-2; possible D gene TRBD1, 5 bases. This CDR3 has 14 amino acids. Germline values: CDR1 SGHRS, CDR2 YFSETQ. Trimming removed 3 bases from V and 5 bases from J, with 14 bases in between.

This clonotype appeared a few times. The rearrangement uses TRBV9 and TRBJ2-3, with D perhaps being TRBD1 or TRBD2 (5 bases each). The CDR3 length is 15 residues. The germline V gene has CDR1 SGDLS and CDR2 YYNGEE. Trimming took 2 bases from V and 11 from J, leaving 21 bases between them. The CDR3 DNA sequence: TGTGCCAGCAGCGTGGGGGTTGCGTCCCACGGGGAGCAGTATTTT. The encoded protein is CASSVGVASHGEQYF.

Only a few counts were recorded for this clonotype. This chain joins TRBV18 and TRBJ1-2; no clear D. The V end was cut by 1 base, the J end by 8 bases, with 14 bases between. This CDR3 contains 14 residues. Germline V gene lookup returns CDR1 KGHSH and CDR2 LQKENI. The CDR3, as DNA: TGTGCCAGCTCACCACGGCCGAATGCTAGCGGCTACACCTTC. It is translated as CASSPRPNASGYTF.

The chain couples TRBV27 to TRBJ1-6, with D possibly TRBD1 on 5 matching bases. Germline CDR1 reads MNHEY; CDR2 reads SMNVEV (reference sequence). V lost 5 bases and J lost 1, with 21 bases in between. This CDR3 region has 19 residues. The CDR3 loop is CASSMRLTGKGSYNSPLHF. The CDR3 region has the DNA TGTGCCAGCAGTATGAGACTAACAGGCAAAGGATCCTATAATTCACCCCTCCACTTT.

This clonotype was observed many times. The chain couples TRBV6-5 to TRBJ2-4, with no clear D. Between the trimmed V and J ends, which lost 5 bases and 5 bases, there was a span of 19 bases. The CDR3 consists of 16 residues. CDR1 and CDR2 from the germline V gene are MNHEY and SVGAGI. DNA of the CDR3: TGTGCCAGCAGTAGGACCCAGAAAGGACCACAAAACATTCAGTACTTC. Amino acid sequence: CASSRTQKGPQNIQYF.

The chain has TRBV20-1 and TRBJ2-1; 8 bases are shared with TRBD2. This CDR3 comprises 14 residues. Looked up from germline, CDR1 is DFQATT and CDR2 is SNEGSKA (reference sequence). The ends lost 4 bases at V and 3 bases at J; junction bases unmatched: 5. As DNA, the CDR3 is TGCAGTGCTACTGCGGGGGGTGTCTACAATGAGCAGTTCTTC. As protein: CSATAGGVYNEQFF.